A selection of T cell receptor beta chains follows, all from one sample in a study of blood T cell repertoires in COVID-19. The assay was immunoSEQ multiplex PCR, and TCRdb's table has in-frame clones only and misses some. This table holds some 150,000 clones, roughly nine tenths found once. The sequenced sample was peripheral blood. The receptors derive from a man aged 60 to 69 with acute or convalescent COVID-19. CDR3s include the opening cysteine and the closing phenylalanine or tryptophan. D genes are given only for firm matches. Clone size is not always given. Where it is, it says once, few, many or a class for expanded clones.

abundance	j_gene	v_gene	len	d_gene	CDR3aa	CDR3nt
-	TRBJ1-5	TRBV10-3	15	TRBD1	CAIGQGAFGNQPQHF	TGTGCCATCGGACAGGGGGCGTTTGGCAATCAGCCCCAGCATTTT
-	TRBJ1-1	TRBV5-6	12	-	CASSLAEPHEVF	TGTGCCAGCAGCTTGGCCGAGCCTCACGAGGTCTTT
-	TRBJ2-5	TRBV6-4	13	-	CASSDNFGETQYF	TGTGCCAGCAGTGATAACTTTGGAGAGACCCAGTACTTC
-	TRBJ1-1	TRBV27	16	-	CASSSRAGVVNTEAFF	TGTGCCAGCAGCTCCCGAGCGGGGGTTGTGAACACTGAAGCTTTCTTT
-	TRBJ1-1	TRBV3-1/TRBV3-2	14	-	CASSQPKGDTEAFF	TGTGCCAGCAGCCAACCTAAGGGGGACACTGAAGCTTTCTTT
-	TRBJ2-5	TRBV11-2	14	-	CASSRGILQETQYF	TGTGCCAGCAGCCGGGGGATCCTCCAAGAGACCCAGTACTTC
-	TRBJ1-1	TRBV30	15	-	CAWRPDRQFHLKAFF	TGTGCCTGGAGACCGGACAGACAGTTTCACCTAAAAGCTTTCTTT
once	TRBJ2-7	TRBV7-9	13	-	CASTQDVRTEQYF	TGTGCCAGCACCCAAGACGTCCGGACAGAGCAGTACTTC
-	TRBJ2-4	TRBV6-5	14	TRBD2	CAVSIAGGLDIQYF	TGTGCCGTTTCGATAGCGGGGGGGCTGGACATTCAGTACTTC
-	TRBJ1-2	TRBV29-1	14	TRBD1	CSVLNRGEEYGYTF	TGCAGCGTGCTGAACAGGGGTGAAGAGTATGGCTACACCTTC
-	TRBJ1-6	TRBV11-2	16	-	CASSSSYPGGNSPLHF	TGTGCCAGCAGCTCGTCATACCCTGGGGGGAATTCACCCCTCCACTTT
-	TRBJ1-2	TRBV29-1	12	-	CSGGKGTGGYTF	TGCAGCGGGGGAAAAGGGACTGGGGGCTACACCTTC
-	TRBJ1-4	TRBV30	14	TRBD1	CAWALPGQSEKLFF	TGTGCCTGGGCGCTCCCGGGACAGTCCGAAAAACTGTTTTTT
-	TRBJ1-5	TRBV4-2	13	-	CASSQDRDQPQHF	TGTGCCAGCAGCCAAGACCGAGATCAGCCCCAGCATTTT
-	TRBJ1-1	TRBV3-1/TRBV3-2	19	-	CASSQEIPDSTNPNTEAFF	TGTGCCAGCAGCCAAGAAATACCGGACAGCACCAACCCGAACACTGAAGCTTTCTTT
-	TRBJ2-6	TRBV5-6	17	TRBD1	CASSLRRTGDGANVLTF	TGTGCCAGCAGCTTGCGACGGACAGGGGATGGGGCCAACGTCCTGACTTTC
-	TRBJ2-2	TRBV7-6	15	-	CASSLETGNTGELFF	TGTGCCAGCAGCTTAGAAACAGGGAACACCGGGGAGCTGTTTTTT
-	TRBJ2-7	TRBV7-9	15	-	CASSYFQGGTYEQYF	TGTGCCAGCAGCTATTTCCAGGGGGGCACCTACGAGCAGTACTTC
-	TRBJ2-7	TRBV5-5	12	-	CASSLSLYEQYF	TGTGCCAGCAGCTTGTCCCTCTACGAGCAGTACTTC
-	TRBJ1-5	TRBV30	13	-	CAWSPQANQPQHF	TGTGCCTGGAGTCCGCAGGCCAATCAGCCCCAGCATTTT
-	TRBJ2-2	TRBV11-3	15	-	CASSLGRMVAGELFF	TGTGCCAGCAGCTTAGGCAGGATGGTAGCCGGGGAGCTGTTTTTT
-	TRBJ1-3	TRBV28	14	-	CASIPGHSGNTIYF	TGTGCCAGCATCCCAGGGCACTCTGGAAACACCATATATTTT
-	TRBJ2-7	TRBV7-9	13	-	CASTPPGLGEQYF	TGTGCCAGCACTCCCCCGGGGTTGGGCGAGCAGTACTTC
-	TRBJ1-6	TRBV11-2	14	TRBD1	CASSFPGQGLPLHF	TGTGCCAGCAGCTTCCCGGGACAGGGCTTACCCCTCCACTTT
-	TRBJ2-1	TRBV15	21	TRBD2	CATSRDPRGLADSFSYNEQFF	TGTGCCACCAGCAGAGACCCGAGGGGACTAGCGGATTCATTCTCCTACAATGAGCAGTTCTTC
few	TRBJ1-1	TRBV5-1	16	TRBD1	CASSQGQGNLRTEAFF	TGCGCCAGCAGCCAGGGACAGGGGAACCTGAGGACTGAAGCTTTCTTT
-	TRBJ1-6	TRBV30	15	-	CAWSVGRASNSPLHF	TGTGCCTGGAGTGTTGGCAGGGCGAGTAATTCACCCCTCCACTTT
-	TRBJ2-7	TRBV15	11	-	CATSRDGEQYF	TGTGCCACCAGCAGAGACGGCGAGCAGTACTTC
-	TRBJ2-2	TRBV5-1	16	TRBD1	CASSPGDRGNTGELFF	TGCGCCAGCAGCCCAGGGGACAGGGGAAACACCGGGGAGCTGTTTTTT
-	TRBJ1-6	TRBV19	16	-	CASSSQSLGGGSPLHF	TGTGCCAGTAGTTCACAATCCTTGGGGGGAGGTTCACCCCTCCACTTT
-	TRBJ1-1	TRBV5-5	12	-	CASSRRESEAFF	TGTGCCAGCAGCCGACGGGAATCTGAAGCTTTCTTT
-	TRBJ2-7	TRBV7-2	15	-	CASSLQPTGSYEQYF	TGTGCCAGCAGCCTTCAACCGACAGGATCCTACGAGCAGTACTTC
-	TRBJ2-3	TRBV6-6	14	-	CASSYGQGTDTQYF	TGTGCCAGCAGTTACGGTCAGGGGACAGATACGCAGTATTTT
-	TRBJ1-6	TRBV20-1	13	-	CSASWGTNSPLHF	TGCAGTGCTAGTTGGGGCACAAATTCACCCCTCCACTTT
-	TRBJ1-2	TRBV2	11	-	CASITEGGYTF	TGTGCCAGCATCACCGAGGGTGGCTACACCTTC
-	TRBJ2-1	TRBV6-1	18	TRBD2	CASSELAGGMSSYNEQFF	TGTGCCAGCAGTGAACTCGCGGGGGGGATGAGCTCCTACAATGAGCAGTTCTTC
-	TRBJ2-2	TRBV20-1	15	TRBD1	CSASKGAGMTGELFF	TGCAGTGCTAGTAAGGGGGCAGGGATGACCGGGGAGCTGTTTTTT
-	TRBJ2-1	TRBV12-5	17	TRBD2	CASGLSPGLAPYNEQFF	TGTGCTAGTGGTTTGAGTCCGGGACTAGCGCCCTACAATGAGCAGTTCTTC
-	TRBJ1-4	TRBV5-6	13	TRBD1	CASSDRVHEKLFF	TGTGCCAGCAGCGACAGGGTTCATGAAAAACTGTTTTTT
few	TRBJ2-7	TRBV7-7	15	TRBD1	CASSLGPQGAYEQYF	TGTGCCAGCAGCTTAGGACCACAGGGGGCTTACGAGCAGTACTTC
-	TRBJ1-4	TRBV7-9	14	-	CASSLGRQNEKLFF	TGTGCCAGCAGCTTGGGGCGGCAGAATGAAAAACTGTTTTTT
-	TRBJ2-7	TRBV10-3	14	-	CAISESTETYEQYF	TGTGCCATCAGTGAAAGCACAGAAACCTACGAGCAGTACTTC
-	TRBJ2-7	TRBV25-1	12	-	CASSTDADEQYF	TGTGCCAGCAGTACGGATGCGGACGAGCAGTACTTC
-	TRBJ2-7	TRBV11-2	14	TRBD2	CASSYGGGSYEQYF	TGTGCCAGCAGCTACGGGGGGGGCTCCTACGAGCAGTACTTC
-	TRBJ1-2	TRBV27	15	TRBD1	CASSLSTGGVYGYTF	TGTGCCAGCAGTTTATCGACAGGGGGCGTCTATGGCTACACCTTC
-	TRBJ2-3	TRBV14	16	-	CASSQDTGIRTDTQYF	TGTGCCAGCAGCCAAGATACGGGGATACGCACAGATACGCAGTATTTT
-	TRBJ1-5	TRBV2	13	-	CASTAQGNQPQHF	TGTGCCAGCACAGCACAGGGAAACCAGCCCCAGCATTTT
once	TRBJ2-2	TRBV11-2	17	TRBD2	CASSGTSGGSNTGELFF	TGTGCCAGCAGTGGGACTAGCGGGGGGTCGAACACCGGGGAGCTGTTTTTT
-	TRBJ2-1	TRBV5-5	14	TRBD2	CASSPGGVVNEQFF	TGTGCCAGCAGCCCGGGAGGCGTCGTCAATGAGCAGTTCTTC
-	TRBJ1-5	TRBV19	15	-	CASSGGVSRNQPQHF	TGTGCCAGTAGTGGGGGGGTGAGTAGAAATCAGCCCCAGCATTTT
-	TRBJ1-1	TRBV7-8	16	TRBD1	CASSLRGQLSNTEAFF	TGTGCCAGCAGCTTACGGGGACAGTTGTCGAACACTGAAGCTTTCTTT
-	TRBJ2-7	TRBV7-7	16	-	CASSSPAAGTRYEQYF	TGTGCTAGCAGCTCCCCTGCGGCGGGGACTCGCTACGAGCAGTACTTC
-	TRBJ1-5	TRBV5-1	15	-	CASSFQGNANQPQHF	TGCGCCAGCAGCTTCCAGGGGAACGCCAATCAGCCCCAGCATTTT